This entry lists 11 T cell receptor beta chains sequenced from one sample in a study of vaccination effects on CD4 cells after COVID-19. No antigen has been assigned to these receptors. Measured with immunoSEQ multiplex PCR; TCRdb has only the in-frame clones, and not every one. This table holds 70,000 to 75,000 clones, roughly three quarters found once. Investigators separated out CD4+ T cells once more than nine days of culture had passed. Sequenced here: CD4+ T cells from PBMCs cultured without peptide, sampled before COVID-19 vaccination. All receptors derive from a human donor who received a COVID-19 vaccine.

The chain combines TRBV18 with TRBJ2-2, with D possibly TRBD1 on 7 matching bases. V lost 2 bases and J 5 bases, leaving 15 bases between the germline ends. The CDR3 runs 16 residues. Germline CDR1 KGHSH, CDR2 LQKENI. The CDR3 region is CASSPYAGGGTGELFF. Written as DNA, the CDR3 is TGTGCCAGCTCACCATACGCAGGGGGAGGAACCGGGGAGCTGTTTTTT.

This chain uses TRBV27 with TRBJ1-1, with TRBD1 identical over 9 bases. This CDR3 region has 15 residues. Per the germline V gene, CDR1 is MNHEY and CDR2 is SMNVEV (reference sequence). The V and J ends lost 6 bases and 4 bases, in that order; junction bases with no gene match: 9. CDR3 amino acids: CASRGGTGKATEAFF. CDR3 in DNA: TGTGCCAGCAGGGGAGGGACAGGGAAGGCCACTGAAGCTTTCTTT.

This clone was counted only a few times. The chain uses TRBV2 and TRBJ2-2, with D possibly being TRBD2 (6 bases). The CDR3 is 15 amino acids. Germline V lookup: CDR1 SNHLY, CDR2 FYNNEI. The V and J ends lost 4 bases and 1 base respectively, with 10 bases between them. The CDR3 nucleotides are TGTGCCAGCAGTGCGGATAGCGGGAACACCGGGGAGCTGTTTTTT. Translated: CASSADSGNTGELFF.

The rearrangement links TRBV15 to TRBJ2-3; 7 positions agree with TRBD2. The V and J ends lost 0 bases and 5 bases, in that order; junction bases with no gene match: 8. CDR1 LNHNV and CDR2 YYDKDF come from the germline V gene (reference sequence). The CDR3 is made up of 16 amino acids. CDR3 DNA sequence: TGTGCCACCAGCAGAGATATAGGGACGGGAGGAGATACGCAGTATTTT. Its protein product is CATSRDIGTGGDTQYF. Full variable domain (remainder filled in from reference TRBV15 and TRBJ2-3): DAMVIQNPRYQVTQFGKPVTLSCSQTLNHNVMYWYQQKSSQAPKLLFHYYDKDFNNEADTPDNFQSRRPNTSFCFLDIRSPGLGDTAMYLCATSRDIGTGGDTQYFGPGTRLTVL.

This chain's CDR3 is CASSLTGGTETQYF. The CDR3, as DNA: TGCGCCAGCAGCTTGACCGGGGGAACGGAGACCCAGTACTTC. This chain connects TRBV5-1 to TRBJ2-5, with TRBD2 as a possible D gene (6 bases). The germline V and J ends were trimmed by 1 base and 5 bases, with 12 bases remaining between them. The CDR3 consists of 14 residues. CDR1 and CDR2 from the germline V gene are SGHRS and YFSETQ.

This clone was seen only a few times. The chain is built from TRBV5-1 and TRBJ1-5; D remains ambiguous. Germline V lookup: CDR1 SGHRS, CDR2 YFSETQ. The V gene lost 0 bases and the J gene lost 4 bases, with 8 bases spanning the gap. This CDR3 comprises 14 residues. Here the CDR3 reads CASSLEKGNQPQHF. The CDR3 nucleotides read TGCGCCAGCAGCTTGGAGAAAGGTAATCAGCCCCAGCATTTT.

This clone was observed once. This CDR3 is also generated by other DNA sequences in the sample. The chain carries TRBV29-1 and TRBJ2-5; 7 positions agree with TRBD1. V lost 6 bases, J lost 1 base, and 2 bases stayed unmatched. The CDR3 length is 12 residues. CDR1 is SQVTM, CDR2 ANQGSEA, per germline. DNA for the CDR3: TGCAGCGTCTACAGGGGCCAAGAGACCCAGTACTTC. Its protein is CSVYRGQETQYF.

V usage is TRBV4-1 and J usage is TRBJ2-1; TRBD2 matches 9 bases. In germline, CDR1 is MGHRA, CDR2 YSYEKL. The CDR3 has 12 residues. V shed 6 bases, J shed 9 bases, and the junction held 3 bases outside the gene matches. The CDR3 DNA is TGCGCCAGCAGGCGGGGGGGCGGTGAGCAGTTCTTC. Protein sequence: CASRRGGGEQFF.

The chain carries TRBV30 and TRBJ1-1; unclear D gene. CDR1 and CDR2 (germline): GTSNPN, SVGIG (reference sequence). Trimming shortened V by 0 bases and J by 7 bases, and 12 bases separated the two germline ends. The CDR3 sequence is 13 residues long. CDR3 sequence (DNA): TGTGCCTGGAGTGTACTGATGGGCAGTGAAGCTTTCTTT. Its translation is CAWSVLMGSEAFF.

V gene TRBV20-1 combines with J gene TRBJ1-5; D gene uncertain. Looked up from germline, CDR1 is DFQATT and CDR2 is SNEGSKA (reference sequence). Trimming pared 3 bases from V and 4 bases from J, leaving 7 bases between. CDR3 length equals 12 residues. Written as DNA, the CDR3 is TGCAGTGCTAGTAACCGAAATCAGCCCCAGCATTTT. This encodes CSASNRNQPQHF.

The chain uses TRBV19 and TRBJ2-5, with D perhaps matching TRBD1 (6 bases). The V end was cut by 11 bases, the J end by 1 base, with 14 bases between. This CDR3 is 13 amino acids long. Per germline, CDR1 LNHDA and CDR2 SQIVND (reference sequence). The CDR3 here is CAASRGPQETQYF. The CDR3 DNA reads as TGTGCCGCGAGCAGGGGACCCCAAGAGACCCAGTACTTC.